This T cell receptor (beta chain) is drawn from a study of resident and recirculating memory T cells in vitiligo. About the study: Samples were epidermis from two lesional and two nonlesional sites, plus PBMCs.

Stable vitiligo meant no lesion change over the previous 6 months. Patients had to be free of confetti depigmentation, indicating active vitiligo. Findings and limits, study-wide: Sequences differed between biopsy sites and patients, suggesting private specificity.

The V gene end was trimmed by 4 bases and the J gene end by 2 bases; junction bases not matched to a gene: 5. This CDR3 region has 16 residues. Germline lookup yields CDR1 MNHEY and CDR2 SVGAGI. TCRdb's copy holds only in-frame clones and misses some; the assay was immunoSEQ multiplex PCR. Among fewer than 85,000 clones listed, 92% were seen once. As concerns this clone: Its antigen is still unknown.

The source is a male donor with vitiligo. This chain links TRBV6-5 with TRBJ2-3, with 11 bases fitting TRBD2. Source material: blood. The CDR3, as DNA: TGTGCCAGCAGTTTTGGGACTAGCGGTTACACAGATACGCAGTATTTT. It specifies CASSFGTSGYTDTQYF.